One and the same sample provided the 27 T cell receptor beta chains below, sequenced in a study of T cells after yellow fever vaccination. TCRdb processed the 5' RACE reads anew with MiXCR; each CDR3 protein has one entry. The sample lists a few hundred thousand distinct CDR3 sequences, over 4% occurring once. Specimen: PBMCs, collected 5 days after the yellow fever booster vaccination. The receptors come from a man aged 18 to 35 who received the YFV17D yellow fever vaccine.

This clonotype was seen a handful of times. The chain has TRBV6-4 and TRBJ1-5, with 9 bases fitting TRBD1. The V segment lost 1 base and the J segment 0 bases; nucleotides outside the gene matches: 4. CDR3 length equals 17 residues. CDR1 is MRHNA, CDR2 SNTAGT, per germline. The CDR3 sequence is CASSDWTGDYSNQPQHF. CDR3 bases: TGTGCCAGCAGTGACTGGACAGGGGATTATAGCAATCAGCCCCAGCATTTT.

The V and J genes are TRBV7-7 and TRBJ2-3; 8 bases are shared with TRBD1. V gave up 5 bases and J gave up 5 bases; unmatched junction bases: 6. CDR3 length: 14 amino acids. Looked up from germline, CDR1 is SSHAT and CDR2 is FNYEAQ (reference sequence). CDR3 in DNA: TGTGCCAGCAGCCAGACAGGGGTAGAAGATACGCAGTATTTT. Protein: CASSQTGVEDTQYF.

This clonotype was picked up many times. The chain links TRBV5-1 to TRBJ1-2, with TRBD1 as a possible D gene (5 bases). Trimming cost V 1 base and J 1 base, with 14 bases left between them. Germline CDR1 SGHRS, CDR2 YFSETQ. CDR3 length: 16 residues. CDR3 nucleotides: TGCGCCAGCAGCTTGCGGGGGACGGCTAATAACTATGGCTACACCTTC. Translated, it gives CASSLRGTANNYGYTF.

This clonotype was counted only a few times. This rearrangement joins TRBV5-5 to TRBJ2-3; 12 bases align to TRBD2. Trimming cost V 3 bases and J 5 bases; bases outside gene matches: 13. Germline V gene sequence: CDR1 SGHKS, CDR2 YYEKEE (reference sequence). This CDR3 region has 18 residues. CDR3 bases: TGTGCCAGCAGCTCCGAGGGACTAGCGGGTTCCCCCCGAGATACGCAGTATTTT. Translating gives CASSSEGLAGSPRDTQYF.

In DNA, the CDR3 is TGTGCCAGCAGTTTGAGGGACCCCCTTGGAAACACCATATATTTT. This codes for CASSLRDPLGNTIYF. V and J are TRBV6-5 and TRBJ1-3; perhaps TRBD1 as D (5 bases). Trimming removed 4 bases from V and 3 bases from J, with 13 bases in between. This CDR3 is 15 amino acids long. Germline values: CDR1 MNHEY, CDR2 SVGAGI.

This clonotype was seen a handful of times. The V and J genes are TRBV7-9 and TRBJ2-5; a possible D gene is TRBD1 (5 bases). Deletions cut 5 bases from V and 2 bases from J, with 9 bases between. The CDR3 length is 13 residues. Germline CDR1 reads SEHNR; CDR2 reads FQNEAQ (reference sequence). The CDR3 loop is CASSLTVQETQYF. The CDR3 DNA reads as TGTGCCAGCAGCCTGACAGTTCAAGAGACCCAGTACTTC.

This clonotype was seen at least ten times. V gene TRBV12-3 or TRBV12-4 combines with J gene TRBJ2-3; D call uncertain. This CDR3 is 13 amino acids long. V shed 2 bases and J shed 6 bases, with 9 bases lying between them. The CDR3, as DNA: TGTGCCAGCAGTTTATATGGGCCCGATACGCAGTATTTT. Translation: CASSLYGPDTQYF.

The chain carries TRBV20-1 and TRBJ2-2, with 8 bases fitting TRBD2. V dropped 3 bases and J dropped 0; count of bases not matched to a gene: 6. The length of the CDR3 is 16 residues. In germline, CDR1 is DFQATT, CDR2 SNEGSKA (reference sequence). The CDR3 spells CSARYSGDANTGELFF. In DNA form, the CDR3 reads TGCAGTGCTAGGTATAGCGGGGATGCGAACACCGGGGAGCTGTTTTTT.

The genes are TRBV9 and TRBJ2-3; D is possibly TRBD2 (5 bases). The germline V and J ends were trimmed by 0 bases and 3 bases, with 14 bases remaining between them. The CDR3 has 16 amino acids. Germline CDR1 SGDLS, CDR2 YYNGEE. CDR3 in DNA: TGTGCCAGCAGCGTAGATCCTAGCATGGGGACAGATACGCAGTATTTT. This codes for CASSVDPSMGTDTQYF.

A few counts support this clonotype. Written as DNA, the CDR3 is TGCGCCAGCAGCGTGGACAGGGGGATTGAGCAGTTCTTC. Protein product: CASSVDRGIEQFF. The V and J genes are TRBV5-1 and TRBJ2-1; 10 nucleotides agree with TRBD1. The ends lost 4 bases at V and 9 bases at J; junction bases unmatched: 4. The CDR3 covers 13 residues. Germline values: CDR1 SGHRS, CDR2 YFSETQ.

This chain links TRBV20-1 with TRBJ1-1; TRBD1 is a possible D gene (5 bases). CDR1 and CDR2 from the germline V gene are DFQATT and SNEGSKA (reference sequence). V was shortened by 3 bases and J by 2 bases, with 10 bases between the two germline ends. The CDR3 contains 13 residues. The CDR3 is CSASGRDNTEAFF. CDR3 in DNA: TGCAGTGCTAGCGGCAGGGACAACACTGAAGCTTTCTTT.

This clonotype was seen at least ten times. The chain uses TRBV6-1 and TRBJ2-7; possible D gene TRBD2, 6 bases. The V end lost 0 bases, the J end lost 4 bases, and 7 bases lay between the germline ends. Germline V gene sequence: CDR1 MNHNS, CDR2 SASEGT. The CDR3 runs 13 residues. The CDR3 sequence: CASSEAAGYEQYV. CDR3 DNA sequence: TGTGCCAGCAGTGAAGCCGCGGGGTACGAGCAGTACGTC.

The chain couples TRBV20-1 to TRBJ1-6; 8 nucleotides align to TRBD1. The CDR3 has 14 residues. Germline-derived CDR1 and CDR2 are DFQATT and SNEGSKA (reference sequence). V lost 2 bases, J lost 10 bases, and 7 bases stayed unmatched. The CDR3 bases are TGCAGTGCTAGACCCCGCAGGGGGCAGTCACCCCTCCACTTT. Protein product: CSARPRRGQSPLHF.

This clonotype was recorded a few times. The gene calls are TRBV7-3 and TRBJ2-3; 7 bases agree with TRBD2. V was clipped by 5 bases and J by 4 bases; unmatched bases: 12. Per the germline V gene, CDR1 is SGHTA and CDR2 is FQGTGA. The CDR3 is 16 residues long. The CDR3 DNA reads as TGTGCCAGCAGCGCCTCTAGCGGCTGGTTACCAGATACGCAGTATTTT. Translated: CASSASSGWLPDTQYF.

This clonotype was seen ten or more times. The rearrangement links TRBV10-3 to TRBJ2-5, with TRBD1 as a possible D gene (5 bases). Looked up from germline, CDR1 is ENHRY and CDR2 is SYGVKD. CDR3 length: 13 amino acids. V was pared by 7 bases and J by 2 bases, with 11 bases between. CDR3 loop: CAINGDRQETQYF. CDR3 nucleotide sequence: TGTGCCATCAACGGAGACAGACAAGAGACCCAGTACTTC.

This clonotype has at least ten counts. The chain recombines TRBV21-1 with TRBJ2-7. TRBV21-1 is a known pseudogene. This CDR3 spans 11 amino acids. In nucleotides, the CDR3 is TGTGCCAGCAGCCGCCTCTACGAGCAGTACTTC. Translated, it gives CASSRLYEQYF.

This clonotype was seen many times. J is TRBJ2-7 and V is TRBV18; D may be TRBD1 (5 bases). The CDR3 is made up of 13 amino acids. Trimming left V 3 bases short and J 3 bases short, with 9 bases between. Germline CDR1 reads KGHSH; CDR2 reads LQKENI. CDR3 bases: TGTGCCAGCTCACCGGCAGGGATCTACGAGCAGTACTTC. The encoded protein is CASSPAGIYEQYF.

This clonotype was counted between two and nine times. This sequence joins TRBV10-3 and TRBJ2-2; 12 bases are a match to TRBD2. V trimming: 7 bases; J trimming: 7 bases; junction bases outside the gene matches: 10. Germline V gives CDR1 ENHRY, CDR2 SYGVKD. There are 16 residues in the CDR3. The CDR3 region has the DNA TGTGCCATCAAGACTAGCGGGGGCCTTTACGGCGGGGAGCTGTTTTTT. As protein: CAIKTSGGLYGGELFF.

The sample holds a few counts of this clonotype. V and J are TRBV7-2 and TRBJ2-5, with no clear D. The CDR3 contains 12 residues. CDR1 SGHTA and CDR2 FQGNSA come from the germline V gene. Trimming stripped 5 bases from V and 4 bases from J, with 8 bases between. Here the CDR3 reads CASSRYTETQYF. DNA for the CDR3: TGTGCCAGCAGCCGTTACACAGAGACCCAGTACTTC.

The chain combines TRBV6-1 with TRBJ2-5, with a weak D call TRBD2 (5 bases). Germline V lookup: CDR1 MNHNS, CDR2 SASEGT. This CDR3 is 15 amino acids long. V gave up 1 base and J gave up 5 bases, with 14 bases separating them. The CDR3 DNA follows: TGTGCCAGCAGTGAAGGACTACCCCCCAGGGAGACCCAGTACTTC. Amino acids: CASSEGLPPRETQYF.

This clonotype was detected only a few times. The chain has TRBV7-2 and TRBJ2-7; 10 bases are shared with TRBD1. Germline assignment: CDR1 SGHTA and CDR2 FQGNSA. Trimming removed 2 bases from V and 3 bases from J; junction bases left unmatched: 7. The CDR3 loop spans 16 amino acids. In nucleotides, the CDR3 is TGTGCCAGCAGCTTATATGGGACAGGGGCCTACTACGAGCAGTACTTC. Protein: CASSLYGTGAYYEQYF. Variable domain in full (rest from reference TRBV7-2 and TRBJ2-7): GAGVSQSPSNKVTEKGKDVELRCDPISGHTALYWYRQSLGQGLEFLIYFQGNSAPDKSGLPSDRFSAERTGGSVSTLTIQRTQQEDSAVYLCASSLYGTGAYYEQYFGPGTRLTVT.

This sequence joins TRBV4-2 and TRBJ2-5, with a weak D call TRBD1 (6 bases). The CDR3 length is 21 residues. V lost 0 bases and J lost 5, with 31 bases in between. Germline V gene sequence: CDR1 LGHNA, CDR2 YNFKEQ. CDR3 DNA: TGTGCCAGCAGCCAAGATCCAGGGGCCGGCTGGGGCCGTGACGCCAGGGAGACCCAGTACTTC. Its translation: CASSQDPGAGWGRDARETQYF.

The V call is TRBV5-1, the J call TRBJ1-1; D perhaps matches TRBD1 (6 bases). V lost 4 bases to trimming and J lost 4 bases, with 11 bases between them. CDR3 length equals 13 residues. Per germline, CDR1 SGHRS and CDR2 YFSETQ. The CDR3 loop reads CASSNRVSTEAFF. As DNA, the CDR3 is TGCGCCAGCAGCAACAGGGTCTCCACTGAAGCTTTCTTT.

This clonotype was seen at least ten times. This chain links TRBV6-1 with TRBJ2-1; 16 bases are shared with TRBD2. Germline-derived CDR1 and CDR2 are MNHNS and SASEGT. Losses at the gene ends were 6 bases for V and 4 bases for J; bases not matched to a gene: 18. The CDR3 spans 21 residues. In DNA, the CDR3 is TGTGCCAGCAGCGGACCCAAACCGGGGACTAGCGGGGGGGAAACATACAATGAGCAGTTCTTC. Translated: CASSGPKPGTSGGETYNEQFF.

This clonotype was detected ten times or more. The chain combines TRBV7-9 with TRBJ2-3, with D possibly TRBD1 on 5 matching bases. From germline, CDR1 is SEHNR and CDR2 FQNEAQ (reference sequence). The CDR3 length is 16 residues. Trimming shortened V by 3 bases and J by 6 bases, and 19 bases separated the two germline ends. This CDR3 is CASSFFLGQGRDTQYF. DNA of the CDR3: TGTGCCAGCAGCTTTTTCCTAGGGCAGGGTCGGGATACGCAGTATTTT.

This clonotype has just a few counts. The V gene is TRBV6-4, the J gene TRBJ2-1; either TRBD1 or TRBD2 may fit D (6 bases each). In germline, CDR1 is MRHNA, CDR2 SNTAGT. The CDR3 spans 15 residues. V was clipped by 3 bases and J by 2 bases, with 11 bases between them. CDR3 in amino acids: CASSEEGGPYNEQFF. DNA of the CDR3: TGTGCCAGCAGTGAAGAGGGGGGCCCCTACAATGAGCAGTTCTTC.

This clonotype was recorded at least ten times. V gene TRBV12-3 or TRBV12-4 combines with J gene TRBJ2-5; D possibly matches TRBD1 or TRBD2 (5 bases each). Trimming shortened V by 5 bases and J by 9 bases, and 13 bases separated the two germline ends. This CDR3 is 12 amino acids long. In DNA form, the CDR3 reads TGTGCCAGCAGTGCCCCCATGGGGGCCCAGTACTTC. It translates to CASSAPMGAQYF.